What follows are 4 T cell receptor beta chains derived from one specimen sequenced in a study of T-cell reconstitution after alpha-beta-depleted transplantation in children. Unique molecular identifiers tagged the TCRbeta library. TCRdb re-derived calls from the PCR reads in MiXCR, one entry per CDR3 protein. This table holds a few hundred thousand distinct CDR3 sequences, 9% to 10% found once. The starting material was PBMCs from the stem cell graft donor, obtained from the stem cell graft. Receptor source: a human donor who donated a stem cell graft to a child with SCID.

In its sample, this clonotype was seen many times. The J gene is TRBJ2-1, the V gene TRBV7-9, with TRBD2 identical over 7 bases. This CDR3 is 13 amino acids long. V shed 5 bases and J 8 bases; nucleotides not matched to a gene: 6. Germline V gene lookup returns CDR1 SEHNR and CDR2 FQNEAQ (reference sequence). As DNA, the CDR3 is TGTGCCAGCAGCAATGGACTAGAGCATGAGCAGTTCTTC. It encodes CASSNGLEHEQFF.

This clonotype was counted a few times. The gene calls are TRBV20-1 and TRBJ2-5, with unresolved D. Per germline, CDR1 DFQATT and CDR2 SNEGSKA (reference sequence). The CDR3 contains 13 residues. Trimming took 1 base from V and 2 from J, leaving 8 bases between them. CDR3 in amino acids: CSARVAGQETQYF. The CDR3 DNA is TGCAGTGCTAGAGTGGCTGGGCAAGAGACCCAGTACTTC.

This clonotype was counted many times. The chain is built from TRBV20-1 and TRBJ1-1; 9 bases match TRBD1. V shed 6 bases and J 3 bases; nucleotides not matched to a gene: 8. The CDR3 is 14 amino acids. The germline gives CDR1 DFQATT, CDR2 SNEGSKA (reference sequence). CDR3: CSAQAGQGYTEAFF. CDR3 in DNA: TGCAGTGCCCAAGCAGGACAGGGGTACACTGAAGCTTTCTTT.

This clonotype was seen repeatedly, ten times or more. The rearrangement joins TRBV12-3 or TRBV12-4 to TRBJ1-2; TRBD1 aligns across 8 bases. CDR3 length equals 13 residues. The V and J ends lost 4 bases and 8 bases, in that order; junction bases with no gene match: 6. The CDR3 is CASSWTGLRGYTF. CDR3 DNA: TGTGCCAGCAGTTGGACAGGGCTGAGGGGCTACACCTTC.